These T cell receptor beta chains were read from a single sample in a study of cytotoxic CD8 clonotypes in ibrutinib-treated CLL. Sequencing used immunoSEQ multiplex PCR; TCRdb keeps in-frame clones, though not all of them. The data show roughly 130,000 clones, about 91% seen once. This specimen consisted of PBMCs, obtained after 12 months of ibrutinib treatment. The source of these receptors is a human donor with chronic lymphocytic leukemia. Each CDR3 is given with its conserved first and last residue. A D gene is named only where the DNA matches it firmly. A clone size is listed for some rows: how often the clone was seen (once, few, many), or a class if it is expanded.

size: .
V: TRBV18
D: .
J: TRBJ1-1
DNA: TGTGCCAGCTCACCGAGGACAGACTTGAACACTGAAGCTTTCTTT
CDR3: CASSPRTDLNTEAFF

size: .
V: TRBV27
D: .
J: TRBJ2-7
DNA: TGTGCCACTCGGGCAGCCGCCTCCTACGAGCAGTACTTC
CDR3: CATRAAASYEQYF

size: .
V: TRBV19
D: TRBD1
J: TRBJ1-5
DNA: TGTGCCAGTTATTCGGGACAGGGCAATCAGCCCCAGCATTTT
CDR3: CASYSGQGNQPQHF

size: .
V: TRBV7-9
D: TRBD2
J: TRBJ2-7
DNA: TGTGCCAGCAGCTCCCGGGAGGGGCCTCTCTACGAGCAGTACTTC
CDR3: CASSSREGPLYEQYF

size: .
V: TRBV15
D: .
J: TRBJ1-2
DNA: TGTGCCACCAGCAGAGATAGAGGTCAGGGTAGCGGCTACACCTTC
CDR3: CATSRDRGQGSGYTF

size: .
V: TRBV28
D: .
J: TRBJ2-1
DNA: TGTGCCAGCAGTTTACACCGGGCCTTAGGCAATGAGCAGTTCTTC
CDR3: CASSLHRALGNEQFF

size: .
V: TRBV10-3
D: .
J: TRBJ2-7
DNA: TGTGCCATCAGTGAGTCGAAGGCCCACTACGAGCAGTACTTC
CDR3: CAISESKAHYEQYF

size: once
V: TRBV7-3
D: .
J: TRBJ2-1
DNA: TGTGCCAGCAGCTTATGGCTAGGCCACAATGAGCAGTTCTTC
CDR3: CASSLWLGHNEQFF

size: .
V: TRBV7-2
D: .
J: TRBJ2-6
DNA: TGTGCCAGCAGTCCCCGGGACACCTTCTCTGGGGCCAACGTCCTGACTTTC
CDR3: CASSPRDTFSGANVLTF

size: .
V: TRBV15
D: .
J: TRBJ2-6
DNA: TGTGCCACCAGCCCCGACGCAAGGGGCCGTGGGGCCAACGTCCTGACTTTC
CDR3: CATSPDARGRGANVLTF

size: .
V: TRBV28
D: .
J: TRBJ2-5
DNA: TGTGCCAGCAGTTTCGATTCGGGGGCAGGGCAAGAGACCCAGTACTTC
CDR3: CASSFDSGAGQETQYF

size: .
V: TRBV7-9
D: TRBD1
J: TRBJ1-4
DNA: TGTGCCAGCAGCGTGACCGGGACAGGCCATGCAACTAATGAAAAACTGTTTTTT
CDR3: CASSVTGTGHATNEKLFF

size: .
V: TRBV27
D: .
J: TRBJ1-1
DNA: TGTGCCAGCAGTTTGAGATTTTCGGTGGGTGATGAAGCTTTCTTT
CDR3: CASSLRFSVGDEAFF

size: .
V: TRBV7-2
D: TRBD1
J: TRBJ1-5
DNA: TGTGCCAGCAGCACGACAGGGGTGAATCAGCCCCAGCATTTT
CDR3: CASSTTGVNQPQHF

size: .
V: TRBV5-1
D: TRBD1
J: TRBJ2-7
DNA: TGCGCCAGCAGCTTGGTCGGGGACAGAAACTACGAGCAGTACTTC
CDR3: CASSLVGDRNYEQYF

size: .
V: TRBV28
D: TRBD1
J: TRBJ2-2
DNA: TGTGCCAGCAGTCCCCTCCAACAGGGGGCGAACACCGGGGAGCTGTTTTTT
CDR3: CASSPLQQGANTGELFF

size: .
V: TRBV15
D: .
J: TRBJ2-2
DNA: TGTGCCACCAGCATTGTAGCTGGGGAGCTGTTTTTT
CDR3: CATSIVAGELFF